This T cell receptor beta chain was sequenced in a study of cytomegalovirus exposure and HLA in healthy donors. The PCR made use of 60 Vbeta and 13 Jbeta primers. Using immunoSEQ multiplex PCR, the repertoire was profiled, and TCRdb retains in-frame clones only, with some absent. The sample holds 150,000 to 200,000 clones, over 70% seen once. Germline lookup yields CDR1 SGHRS and CDR2 YFSETQ. The CDR3 loop spans 15 amino acids. The V segment lost 0 bases and the J segment 6 bases; nucleotides outside the gene matches: 4. Sequencing was carried out using PBMCs. The chain has TRBV5-1 and TRBJ2-1; 9 positions match TRBD1. The receptor was derived from a woman in her forties or fifties in good health and CMV-seropositive. CDR3 bases: TGCGCCAGCAGCTTGGAGGACAGGGGAGGCAATGAGCAGTTCTTC. Its protein is CASSLEDRGGNEQFF.